The subject of this entry is one T cell receptor beta chain. The record originates from a study of T cell changes during pregnancy in multiple sclerosis. The CDR3 contains 17 residues. V was pared by 0 bases and J by 4 bases, with 7 bases of the junction left unmatched. Germline V CDR1 and CDR2: SGDLS, YYNGEE. Assay: immunoSEQ multiplex PCR; the TCRdb copy retains only in-frame clones and omits some. The sample consists of 40,000 to 50,000 clones, about 93% of them appearing once. The chain couples TRBV9 to TRBJ2-3; TRBD2 aligns across 11 bases. The sequences come from CD4+ T cells from peripheral blood mononuclear cells, collected in the first trimester of pregnancy. The sequence was collected from a female donor with multiple sclerosis, enrolled in a pregnancy study. The CDR3 DNA is TGTGCCAGCAGCGTAGTCCGTAGCGGGGGGGGGTCAGATACGCAGTATTTT. It codes for CASSVVRSGGGSDTQYF.